The 28 T cell receptor beta chains below all came from one sample that was sequenced in a study of T-cell reconstitution after alpha-beta-depleted transplantation in children. TCRbeta library construction was performed incorporating unique molecular identifiers. TCRdb fed the PCR reads into MiXCR, producing one record per CDR3 protein. The table lists about 300,000 distinct CDR3 sequences, about 9.4% of them singletons, with roughly 7.1% in the top ten. The sample here was PBMCs, taken before TCRalphabeta/CD19-depleted stem cell transplant. These TCRs come from a boy younger than two with acute myeloid leukemia, due to receive a stem cell transplant.

This clonotype was recorded at least ten times. This chain uses TRBV5-1 with TRBJ2-5; 7 nucleotides agree with TRBD1. This CDR3 has 18 amino acids. Germline V gene lookup returns CDR1 SGHRS and CDR2 YFSETQ. Trimming cost V 2 bases and J 2 bases; bases outside gene matches: 15. The CDR3 bases are TGCGCCAGCAGCTTTAGGGCGAGGGGGCTACAAAAGCAAGAGACCCAGTACTTC. Its protein product is CASSFRARGLQKQETQYF.

Only a few counts were recorded for this clonotype. The chain uses TRBV18 and TRBJ1-3; D remains unclear. With 0 bases removed from V and 2 bases from J, the gap between germline ends came to 11 bases. This CDR3 has 16 amino acids. Germline assignment: CDR1 KGHSH and CDR2 LQKENI. The CDR3: CASSPPSGYPGNTIYF. Written as DNA, the CDR3 is TGTGCCAGCTCACCACCGTCCGGGTACCCTGGAAACACCATATATTTT.

By proportion, this clonotype is medium-sized. This sequence joins TRBV9 and TRBJ1-1; a weak D match, TRBD1 (6 bases). Trimming removed 4 bases at V and 1 base at J, with 8 bases between. The CDR3 spans 13 residues. Germline CDR1 SGDLS, CDR2 YYNGEE. CDR3 in DNA: TGTGCCAGCAGCTCGGGACAGAACACTGAAGCTTTCTTT. Protein product: CASSSGQNTEAFF.

The rearrangement links TRBV6-2 or TRBV6-3 to TRBJ2-2; 9 nucleotides agree with TRBD1. The germline V gene encodes CDR1 MNHEY and CDR2 SVGEGT. The CDR3 runs 16 residues. The junction had 8 bases not matched to a gene; V was cut back by 2 bases and J by 7 bases. The CDR3 coding sequence is TGTGCCAGCAGTTACAGATTACAGGGGGCAATCGGGGAGCTGTTTTTT. Protein sequence: CASSYRLQGAIGELFF.

The gene calls are TRBV10-3 and TRBJ1-2; possibly TRBD1 for D (5 bases). Deletions cut 6 bases from V and 2 bases from J, with 10 bases between. This CDR3 is 13 amino acids long. Germline assignment: CDR1 ENHRY and CDR2 SYGVKD. The CDR3 loop is CAIRGPLNYGYTF. The CDR3 region has the DNA TGTGCCATCAGGGGGCCTCTCAACTATGGCTACACCTTC.

Many counts were recorded for this clonotype. J is TRBJ2-2 and V is TRBV4-1, with 7 positions matching TRBD2. There are 16 residues in the CDR3. CDR1 and CDR2 (germline): MGHRA, YSYEKL. V dropped 0 bases and J dropped 4; count of bases not matched to a gene: 5. The CDR3 loop reads CASSQEREKFTGELFF. Here the CDR3 DNA reads TGCGCCAGCAGCCAAGAGCGGGAGAAGTTCACCGGGGAGCTGTTTTTT.

This clonotype was observed many times. For the CDR3, the DNA is TGTGCCAGCAGCGTCCTCCTCACAGGGGATCCCTACAATGAGCAGTTCTTC. Amino acid sequence: CASSVLLTGDPYNEQFF. The chain has TRBV5-5 and TRBJ2-1; 7 bases are shared with TRBD1. The CDR3 is made up of 17 amino acids. V dropped 4 bases and J dropped 2; count of bases not matched to a gene: 12. Per the germline V gene, CDR1 is SGHKS and CDR2 is YYEKEE (reference sequence). The full variable domain, in which reference TRBV5-5 and TRBJ2-1 provide the parts outside the CDR3, is DAGVTQSPTHLIKTRGQQVTLRCSPISGHKSVSWYQQVLGQGPQFIFQYYEKEERGRGNFPDRFSARQFPNYSSELNVNALLLGDSALYLCASSVLLTGDPYNEQFFGPGTRLTVL.

This clonotype has ten or more counts. Written as DNA, the CDR3 is TGCAGTGCTAATCTTGACTGGGACACAGATACGCAGTATTTT. It encodes CSANLDWDTDTQYF. The chain links TRBV20-1 to TRBJ2-3; D is ambiguous. The CDR3 is 14 amino acids. V gave up 4 bases and J gave up 2 bases, with 13 bases separating them. The germline V gene encodes CDR1 DFQATT and CDR2 SNEGSKA (reference sequence).

This clonotype was found many times. This chain connects TRBV6-1 to TRBJ2-1, with D perhaps being TRBD1 or TRBD2 (5 bases each). V lost 3 bases to trimming and J lost 5 bases, with 14 bases between them. The CDR3 totals 15 residues. Germline V gene sequence: CDR1 MNHNS, CDR2 SASEGT. For the CDR3, the DNA is TGTGCCAGCAGTGACCTCCGGCAGGGACACAATGAGCAGTTCTTC. Protein: CASSDLRQGHNEQFF.

This clonotype appeared many times. This rearrangement joins TRBV12-3 or TRBV12-4 to TRBJ1-4; D gene unclear. V lost 2 bases and J lost 5, with 6 bases in between. CDR3 size: 13 residues. The CDR3 loop reads CASSLNSNEKLFF. The CDR3, as DNA: TGTGCCAGCAGTTTAAACAGCAATGAAAAACTGTTTTTT.

This clonotype appeared many times. J is TRBJ1-5 and V is TRBV5-1; TRBD1 might be the D (5 bases). V lost 0 bases to trimming and J lost 2 bases, with 12 bases between them. The CDR3 totals 16 residues. Germline V gene data show CDR1 as SGHRS and CDR2 as YFSETQ. The DNA for the CDR3 is TGCGCCAGCAGCTTGGGGTCAGGGTCAGGCAATCAGCCCCAGCATTTT. Amino acids: CASSLGSGSGNQPQHF.

This clonotype was counted at least ten times. The chain is built from TRBV28 and TRBJ2-7; D may be TRBD1 or TRBD2 (5 bases each). Trimming took 2 bases from V and 2 from J, leaving 16 bases between them. The CDR3 length is 16 residues. In germline, CDR1 is MDHEN, CDR2 SYDVKM. CDR3 in DNA: TGTGCCAGCAGTTTAGCCCGGGAAGCAGGGACCTACGAGCAGTACTTC. Residues: CASSLAREAGTYEQYF.

This clonotype appeared a few times. This sequence joins TRBV5-1 and TRBJ1-1; TRBD1 matches at 7 bases. The CDR3 loop spans 15 amino acids. V was pared by 1 base and J by 4 bases, with 7 bases of the junction left unmatched. Germline V CDR1 and CDR2: SGHRS, YFSETQ. CDR3 region: CASSLSQTGRTEAFF. DNA of the CDR3: TGCGCCAGCAGCTTGAGTCAGACAGGGCGCACTGAAGCTTTCTTT.

This clonotype appeared many times. The genes are TRBV20-1 and TRBJ2-1; no clear D gene. Trimming cost V 0 bases and J 3 bases, with 9 bases left between them. CDR1 is DFQATT, CDR2 SNEGSKA, per germline (reference sequence). This CDR3 has 14 residues. CDR3 bases: TGCAGTGCTAGAGAGCGAGAGGACTACAATGAGCAGTTCTTC. Its translation is CSAREREDYNEQFF.

This clonotype turned up a few times. The chain carries TRBV7-2 and TRBJ2-7; TRBD2 aligns across 12 bases. The CDR3 spans 15 residues. The J segment lost 4 bases and the V segment lost 5 bases, leaving 6 bases of the junction unmatched. Germline loops: CDR1 SGHTA, CDR2 FQGNSA. CDR3 amino acids: CASSRTSGNTYEQYF. The CDR3 DNA sequence: TGTGCCAGCAGCCGGACTAGCGGGAACACTTACGAGCAGTACTTC.

The rearrangement uses TRBV12-5 and TRBJ2-5; tentatively, D is TRBD1 (6 bases). Trimming removed 0 bases at V and 2 bases at J, with 19 bases between. The V gene's germline CDR1 is LGHNT and CDR2 FRNRAP. The CDR3 has 18 residues. The CDR3 region is CASGLVLRDTLEQETQYF. CDR3 nucleotide sequence: TGTGCTAGTGGTTTGGTATTGAGGGACACCTTGGAGCAAGAGACCCAGTACTTC.

The V and J genes are TRBV7-9 and TRBJ2-1, with D possibly matching TRBD2 (5 bases). Germline lookup yields CDR1 SEHNR and CDR2 FQNEAQ (reference sequence). This CDR3 comprises 12 residues. V was pared by 1 base and J by 8 bases, with 6 bases between. The CDR3 DNA follows: TGTGCCAGCAGCTTAGGCGGGTATGAGCAGTTCTTC. Protein product: CASSLGGYEQFF.

At least ten counts were recorded for this clonotype. The V gene is TRBV3-1, the J gene TRBJ2-2; D is unclear. Germline V gene lookup returns CDR1 LGHDT and CDR2 YNNKEL (reference sequence). The ends were cut back, 4 bases at V and 4 bases at J, with 16 bases in the middle. This CDR3 is 16 amino acids long. The CDR3 loop reads CASSPLPHLGTGELFF. The CDR3, as DNA: TGTGCCAGCAGCCCTCTCCCTCACTTGGGCACCGGGGAGCTGTTTTTT.

The V gene is TRBV9, the J gene TRBJ2-5; TRBD1 agrees at 9 bases. Germline V gene lookup returns CDR1 SGDLS and CDR2 YYNGEE. This CDR3 is 15 amino acids long. V shed 4 bases and J 4 bases; nucleotides not matched to a gene: 8. This chain's CDR3 is CASSPRDRERETQYF. CDR3 nucleotide sequence: TGTGCCAGCAGCCCCCGGGACAGGGAAAGAGAGACCCAGTACTTC.

This clonotype was recorded at least ten times. The rearrangement uses TRBV10-3 and TRBJ2-5; maybe TRBD1 (6 bases). V lost 6 bases, J lost 2 bases, and 13 bases lay in between. CDR3 length: 14 amino acids. Germline lookup yields CDR1 ENHRY and CDR2 SYGVKD. This CDR3 is CAIREDSTQETQYF. CDR3 DNA sequence: TGTGCCATCAGGGAGGACAGTACTCAAGAGACCCAGTACTTC.

The table lists this clonotype with a few counts. The chain joins TRBV7-1 to TRBJ2-7; 9 bases map to TRBD2. TRBV7-1 is an open reading frame, and its role is uncertain. CDR3 length: 22 residues. V gave up 7 bases and J gave up 5 bases; unmatched junction bases: 33. CDR3 residues: CASTPAIWAVERPRAGGHEQYF. CDR3 nucleotides: TGTGCCAGCACCCCAGCAATATGGGCAGTCGAGAGGCCACGAGCGGGAGGCCACGAGCAGTACTTC.

This clonotype was observed many times. This chain connects TRBV6-5 to TRBJ1-1, with D maybe TRBD1 (5 bases). Trimming pared 2 bases from V and 3 bases from J, leaving 10 bases between. The germline V gene has CDR1 MNHEY and CDR2 SVGAGI. The CDR3 consists of 14 residues. The chain's CDR3 is CASSYSWGDTEAFF. CDR3 nucleotide sequence: TGTGCCAGCAGTTACAGCTGGGGGGACACTGAAGCTTTCTTT.

This clonotype was picked up many times. The chain's CDR3 is CASSPGQRNVLTF. The CDR3 DNA reads as TGTGCCAGCTCACCGGGACAGCGCAACGTCCTGACTTTC. This chain uses TRBV18 with TRBJ2-6; TRBD1 agrees at 7 bases. The V gene's germline CDR1 is KGHSH and CDR2 LQKENI. The CDR3 runs 13 residues. Trimming removed 3 bases from V and 9 bases from J; junction bases left unmatched: 2.

This clonotype was observed many times. J is TRBJ2-1 and V is TRBV4-1, with 8 bases that match TRBD2. Germline-derived CDR1 and CDR2 are MGHRA and YSYEKL. V was pared by 0 bases and J by 6 bases, with 10 bases of the junction left unmatched. The CDR3 has 17 residues. The CDR3 DNA sequence: TGCGCCAGCAGCCAAGATCGTACTAGCGGTAGCCTCAATGAGCAGTTCTTC. This gives the protein CASSQDRTSGSLNEQFF.

This clonotype showed up many times. The gene calls are TRBV7-2 and TRBJ2-2; no reliable D call. The CDR3 is made up of 14 amino acids. The V gene lost 5 bases and the J gene lost 1 base, with 8 bases spanning the gap. Germline assignment: CDR1 SGHTA and CDR2 FQGNSA. Here the CDR3 DNA reads TGTGCCAGCAGCCAAGGAGAGAACACCGGGGAGCTGTTTTTT. Translation: CASSQGENTGELFF. Looking up the rest from reference TRBV7-2 and TRBJ2-2 gives the full variable domain: GAGVSQSPSNKVTEKGKDVELRCDPISGHTALYWYRQSLGQGLEFLIYFQGNSAPDKSGLPSDRFSAERTGGSVSTLTIQRTQQEDSAVYLCASSQGENTGELFFGEGSRLTVL.

This clonotype was observed at least ten times. This chain connects TRBV7-9 to TRBJ2-3, with D tentatively TRBD2 (6 bases). V lost 5 bases, J lost 4 bases, and 10 bases lay in between. This CDR3 is 13 amino acids long. From germline, CDR1 is SEHNR and CDR2 FQNEAQ (reference sequence). CDR3: CASSRRVSDTQYF. The DNA for the CDR3 is TGTGCCAGCAGCCGGAGGGTGTCAGATACGCAGTATTTT. The full variable domain, in which reference TRBV7-9 and TRBJ2-3 provide the parts outside the CDR3, is DTGVSQNPRHKITKRGQNVTFRCDPISEHNRLYWYRQTLGQGPEFLTYFQNEAQLEKSRLLSDRFSAERPKGSFSTLEIQRTEQGDSAMYLCASSRRVSDTQYFGPGTRLTVL.

This clonotype was seen many times. One junction end disagrees with the germline gene, perhaps due to a read error. V gene TRBV28 combines with J gene TRBJ2-1; D is possibly TRBD2 (5 bases). Germline CDR1 MDHEN, CDR2 SYDVKM. The CDR3 has 16 amino acids. The CDR3 DNA reads as TGTGCCAGCAGTTTAGTGGGTCCTAGCTCCTACGATGAGCAGTTCTTC. Residues: CASSLVGPSSYDEQFF.

This chain uses TRBV7-9 with TRBJ2-7; D may be TRBD1 or TRBD2 (6 bases each). CDR1 SEHNR and CDR2 FQNEAQ come from the germline V gene (reference sequence). Deletions cut 4 bases from V and 2 bases from J, with 12 bases between. The CDR3 totals 14 residues. DNA for the CDR3: TGTGCCAGCAGCTCACAAGGGGGGACCTACGAGCAGTACTTC. This encodes CASSSQGGTYEQYF.